The clone carrying this T cell receptor (beta chain) was picked up a small number of times. This sample is drawn from a study of early T cells in non-severe SARS-CoV-2 infection. V lost 4 bases, J lost 9 bases, and 7 bases lay in between. Germline assignment: CDR1 ENHRY and CDR2 SYGVKD. The CDR3 runs to 11 residues. Using its own MiXCR run on the 5' RACE reads, TCRdb lists one record per CDR3 protein. The sample has approximately 76,000 distinct CDR3 sequences; over 12% are singletons. Source material: whole blood. The rearrangement joins TRBV10-3 to TRBJ2-1; D uncertain. The receptor was derived from an adult who was a healthcare worker with PCR-confirmed SARS-CoV-2 infection or an uninfected control (not recorded which). This CDR3 is CAISVVIEQFF. CDR3 nucleotides: TGTGCCATCAGTGTCGTTATTGAGCAGTTCTTC.